This TCR beta chain originates from a study of blood T cell repertoires in COVID-19 (TCRdb year 2020). A note on the overall study: Samples covering the acute and convalescent phases of COVID-19 were provided by collaborators in the United States, Italy and Spain. The dataset comprised deeply sampled blood TCRbeta repertoires from subjects exposed to, actively infected with, or recovered from COVID-19. The samples were drawn from two sources: the first 160 participants of the ongoing ImmuneRACE study, and 950 to 1,500 subjects contributed by 6 global collaborators. The sample metadata nearly always contained a de-identified subject ID, COVID-19 status, age in years and sex. A freely available public database, intended as a resource for researchers studying the immune response to SARS-CoV-2, is where the repertoires were released. The prospective study material was composed of cDNA or gDNA derived from T cells, B-cell-depleted T cells, or PBMCs. HLA class I and class II types, where available, came from metadata supplied by the sample provider rather than from assay-based typing. General conclusions and limits of the study: Clinical and demographic metadata were provided uncurated, with the amount varying by source and participant.

Whole blood was collected in K2EDTA tubes by collaborating institutions according to the institutions' own protocols. For TCRbeta analysis, collaborator samples were shipped as frozen whole blood, as isolated PBMCs, or as DNA extracted from either sample type. Worth noting for this clone: Its antigen is unknown. The input lacks base qualities; no much larger clone sits a single base away. Other DNA variants within this sample encode the same CDR3.

TCRbeta CDR3 regions were amplified from genomic DNA by means of the immunoSEQ Assay, a bias-controlled multiplex PCR. The original pipeline was this. The number of nucleated cells in each sample was estimated by amplification of reference gene primers within the assay. To quantify the absolute abundance of each unique TCRbeta CDR3 rearrangement, sequence reads were collapsed and filtered. Productive Simpson clonality was computed per sample as the square root of Simpson's diversity index over productive rearrangements. This immuneACCESS table, as held by TCRdb, lists in-frame sequences with V and J called but not all clones. Of the missing ones, under half trace to an unresolved V gene in checked studies; the others have no known cause. V and J calls and clone size are as listed in that table; D and trimming were resolved from the DNA. Here the sample has 140,000 or so clones; roughly 89% occur a single time. More than 0.8% of the sample is held by the ten biggest clonotypes.

Including the terminal cysteine and phenylalanine, the CDR3 comprises 13 residues. Just CDR3 DNA is preserved here, 39 bases in frame from base 1. V and J lose 0 bases and 3 bases, and a span of 7 bases separates them. CDR1 and CDR2, looked up from the germline V gene, are SGHRS and YFSETQ. This clonotype was obtained from a woman aged 45-65 years with acute or convalescent COVID-19. The rearrangement combines TRBV5-1 with TRBJ2-7, and TRBD2 may be the D gene, going by 5 matching bases. The specimen was peripheral blood. The CDR3 in this case is CASSLGTDYEQYF. The nucleotide sequence is given as TGCGCCAGCAGCTTGGGGACTGACTACGAGCAGTACTTC.